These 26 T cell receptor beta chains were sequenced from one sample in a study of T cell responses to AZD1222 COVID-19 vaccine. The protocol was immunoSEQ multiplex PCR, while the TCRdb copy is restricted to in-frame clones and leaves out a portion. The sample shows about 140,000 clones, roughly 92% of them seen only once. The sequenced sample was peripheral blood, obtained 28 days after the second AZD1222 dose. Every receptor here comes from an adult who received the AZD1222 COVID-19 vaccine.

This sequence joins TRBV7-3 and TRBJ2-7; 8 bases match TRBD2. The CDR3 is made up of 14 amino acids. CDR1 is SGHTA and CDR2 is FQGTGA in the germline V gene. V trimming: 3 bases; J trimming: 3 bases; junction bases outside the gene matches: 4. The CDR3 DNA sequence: TGTGCCAGCAGCTTTAGCGGGGAAGGCTACGAGCAGTACTTC. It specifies CASSFSGEGYEQYF.

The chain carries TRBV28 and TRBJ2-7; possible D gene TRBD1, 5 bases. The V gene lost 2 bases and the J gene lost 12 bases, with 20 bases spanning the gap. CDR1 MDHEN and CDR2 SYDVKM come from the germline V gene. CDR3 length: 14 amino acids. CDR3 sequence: CASSLIRGRFGAYF. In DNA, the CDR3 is TGTGCCAGCAGTTTAATAAGGGGCCGCTTCGGAGCGTACTTC.

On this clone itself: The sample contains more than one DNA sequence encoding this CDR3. The CDR3 is CASSLTGANVLTF. The CDR3 region has the DNA TGTGCCAGCAGTTTAACCGGGGCCAACGTCCTGACTTTC. The chain links TRBV28 to TRBJ2-6; D remains unclear. The CDR3 runs 13 residues. Trimming took 2 bases from V and 4 from J, leaving 3 bases between them. CDR1 MDHEN and CDR2 SYDVKM come from the germline V gene. Full variable domain (missing parts from reference TRBV28 and TRBJ2-6): DVKVTQSSRYLVKRTGEKVFLECVQDMDHENMFWYRQDPGLGLRLIYFSYDVKMKEKGDIPEGYSVSREKKERFSLILESASTNQTSMYLCASSLTGANVLTFGAGSRLTVL.

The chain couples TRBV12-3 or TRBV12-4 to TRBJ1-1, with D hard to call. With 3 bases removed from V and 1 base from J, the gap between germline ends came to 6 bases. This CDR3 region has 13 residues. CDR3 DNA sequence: TGTGCCAGCAGTTTGGCCGCGAACACTGAAGCTTTCTTT. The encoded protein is CASSLAANTEAFF.

The chain's CDR3 is CASREASTIYNEQFF. CDR3 DNA sequence: TGTGCCAGCAGGGAAGCTAGTACGATTTACAATGAGCAGTTCTTC. The chain carries TRBV11-2 and TRBJ2-1; D remains ambiguous. Germline loops: CDR1 SGHAT, CDR2 FQNNGV. There are 15 residues in the CDR3. Between the trimmed V and J ends, which lost 6 bases and 4 bases, there was a span of 16 bases.

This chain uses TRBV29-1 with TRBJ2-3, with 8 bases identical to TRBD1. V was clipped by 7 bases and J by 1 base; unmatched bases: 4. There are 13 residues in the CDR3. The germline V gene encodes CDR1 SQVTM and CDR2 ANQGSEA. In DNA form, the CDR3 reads TGCAGCGCCGACAGGGGTGGCACAGATACGCAGTATTTT. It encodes CSADRGGTDTQYF.

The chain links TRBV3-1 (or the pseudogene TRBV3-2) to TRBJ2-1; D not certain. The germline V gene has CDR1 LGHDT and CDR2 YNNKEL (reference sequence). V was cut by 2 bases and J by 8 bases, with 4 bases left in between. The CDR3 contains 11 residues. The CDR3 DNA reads TGTGCCAGCAGCCAATCGGATGAGCAGTTCTTC. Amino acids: CASSQSDEQFF.

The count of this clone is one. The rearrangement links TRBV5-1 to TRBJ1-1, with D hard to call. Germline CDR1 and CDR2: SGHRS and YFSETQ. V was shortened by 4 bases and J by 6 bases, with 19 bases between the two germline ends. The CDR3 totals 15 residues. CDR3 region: CASSPPSPTGAEAFF. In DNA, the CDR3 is TGCGCCAGCAGCCCCCCGAGCCCTACCGGGGCTGAAGCTTTCTTT.

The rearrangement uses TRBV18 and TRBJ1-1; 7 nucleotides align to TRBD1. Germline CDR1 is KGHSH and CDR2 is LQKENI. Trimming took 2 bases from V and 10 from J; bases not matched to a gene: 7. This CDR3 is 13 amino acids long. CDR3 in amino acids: CASSPGTVGRAFF. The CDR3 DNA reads TGTGCCAGCTCACCAGGGACAGTGGGGCGAGCTTTCTTT. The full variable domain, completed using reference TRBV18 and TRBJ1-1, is NAGVMQNPRHLVRRRGQEARLRCSPMKGHSHVYWYRQLPEEGLKFMVYLQKENIIDESGMPKERFSAEFPKEGPSILRIQQVVRGDSAAYFCASSPGTVGRAFFGQGTRLTVV.

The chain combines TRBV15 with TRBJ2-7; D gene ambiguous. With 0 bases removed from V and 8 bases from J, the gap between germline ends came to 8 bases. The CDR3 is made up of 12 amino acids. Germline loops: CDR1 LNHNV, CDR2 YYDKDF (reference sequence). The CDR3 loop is CATSRDDQQQYF. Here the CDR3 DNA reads TGTGCCACCAGCAGAGATGACCAGCAGCAGTACTTC.

CDR3 DNA sequence: TGTGCCAGCAGCTTATCCTTAATCCGTGCTGGCTACACCTTC. Translation gives CASSLSLIRAGYTF. This chain connects TRBV7-8 to TRBJ1-2, with no clear D. Trimming took off 2 bases at V and 7 bases at J, with 14 bases between the two ends. The CDR3 is made up of 14 amino acids. CDR1 SGHVS and CDR2 FQNEAQ come from the germline V gene.

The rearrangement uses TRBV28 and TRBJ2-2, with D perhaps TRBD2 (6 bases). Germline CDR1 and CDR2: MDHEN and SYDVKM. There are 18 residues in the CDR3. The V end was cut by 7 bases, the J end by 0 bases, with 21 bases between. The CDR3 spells CASKRSVIADANTGELFF. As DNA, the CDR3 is TGTGCCAGCAAGAGGTCCGTAATAGCGGACGCGAACACCGGGGAGCTGTTTTTT.

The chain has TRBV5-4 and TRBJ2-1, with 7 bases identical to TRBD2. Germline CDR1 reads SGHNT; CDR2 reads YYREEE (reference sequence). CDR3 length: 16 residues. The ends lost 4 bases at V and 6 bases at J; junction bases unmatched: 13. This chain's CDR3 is CASSSNGGGSSNEQFF. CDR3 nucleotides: TGTGCCAGCAGCAGTAACGGGGGAGGGAGCTCCAATGAGCAGTTCTTC.

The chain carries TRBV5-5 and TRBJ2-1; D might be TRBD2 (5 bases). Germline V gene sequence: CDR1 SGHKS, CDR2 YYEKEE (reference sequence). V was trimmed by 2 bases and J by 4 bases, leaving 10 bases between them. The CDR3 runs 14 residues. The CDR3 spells CASSFGGLYNEQFF. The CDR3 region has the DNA TGTGCCAGCAGCTTCGGAGGCCTATACAATGAGCAGTTCTTC.

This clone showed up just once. CDR3 sequence reads: CASSLTGGHYGYTF. CDR3 DNA: TGTGCCAGCAGTTTGACAGGGGGGCACTATGGCTACACCTTC. The chain is built from TRBV6-6 and TRBJ1-2, with 9 bases identical to TRBD1. Germline-derived CDR1 and CDR2 are MNHNY and SVGAGI (reference sequence). This CDR3 is 14 amino acids long. Germline trimming cut 4 bases from V and 3 bases from J; bases unmatched to any gene: 3.

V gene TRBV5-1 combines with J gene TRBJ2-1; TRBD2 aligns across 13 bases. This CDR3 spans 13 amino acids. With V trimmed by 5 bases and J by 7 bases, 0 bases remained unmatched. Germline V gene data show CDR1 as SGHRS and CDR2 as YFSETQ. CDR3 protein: CASRLAGGNEQFF. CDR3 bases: TGCGCCAGCAGACTAGCGGGAGGGAATGAGCAGTTCTTC.

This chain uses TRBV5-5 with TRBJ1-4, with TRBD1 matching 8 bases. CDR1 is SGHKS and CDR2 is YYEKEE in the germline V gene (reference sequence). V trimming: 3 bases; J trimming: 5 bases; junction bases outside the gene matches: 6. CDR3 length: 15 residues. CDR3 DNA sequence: TGTGCCAGCAGCTCACTCGGACAGGGAAATGAAAAACTGTTTTTT. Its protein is CASSSLGQGNEKLFF.

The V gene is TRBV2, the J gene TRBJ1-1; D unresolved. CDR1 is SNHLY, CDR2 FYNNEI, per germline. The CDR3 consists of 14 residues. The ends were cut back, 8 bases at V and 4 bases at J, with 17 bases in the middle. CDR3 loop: CASRFREGGTEAFF. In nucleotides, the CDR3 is TGTGCCAGCCGGTTCCGAGAGGGAGGCACTGAAGCTTTCTTT.

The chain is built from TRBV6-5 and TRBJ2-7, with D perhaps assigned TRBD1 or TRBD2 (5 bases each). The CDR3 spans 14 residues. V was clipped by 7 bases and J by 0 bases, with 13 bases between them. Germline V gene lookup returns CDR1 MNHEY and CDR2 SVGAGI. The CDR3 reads CASKRGEGSYEQYF. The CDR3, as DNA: TGTGCCAGCAAGAGGGGAGAAGGCTCCTACGAGCAGTACTTC.

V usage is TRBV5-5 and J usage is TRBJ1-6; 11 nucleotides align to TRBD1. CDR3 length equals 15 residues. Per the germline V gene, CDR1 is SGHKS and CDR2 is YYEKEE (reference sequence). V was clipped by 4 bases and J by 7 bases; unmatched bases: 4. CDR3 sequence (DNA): TGTGCCAGCAGCGGGGGGACAGGGGGAAATTCACCCCTCCACTTT. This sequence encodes CASSGGTGGNSPLHF.

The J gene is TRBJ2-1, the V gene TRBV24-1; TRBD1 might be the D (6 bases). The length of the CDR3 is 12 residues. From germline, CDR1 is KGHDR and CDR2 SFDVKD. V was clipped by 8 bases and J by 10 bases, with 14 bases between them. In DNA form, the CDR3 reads TGTGCCACCAAGGGGGTGGGTAAGGAGCAGTTCTTC. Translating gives CATKGVGKEQFF.

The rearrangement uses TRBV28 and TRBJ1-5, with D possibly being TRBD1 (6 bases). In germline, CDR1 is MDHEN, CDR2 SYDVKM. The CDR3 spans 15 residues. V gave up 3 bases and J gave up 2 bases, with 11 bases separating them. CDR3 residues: CASSFLQGGNQPQHF. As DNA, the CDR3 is TGTGCCAGCAGTTTCTTACAGGGAGGCAATCAGCCCCAGCATTTT.

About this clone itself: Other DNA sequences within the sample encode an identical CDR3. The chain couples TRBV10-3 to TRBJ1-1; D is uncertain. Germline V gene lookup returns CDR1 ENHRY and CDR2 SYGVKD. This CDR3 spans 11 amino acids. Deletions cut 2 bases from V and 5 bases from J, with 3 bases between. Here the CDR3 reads CAISEGTEAFF. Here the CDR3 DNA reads TGTGCCATCAGTGAGGGGACTGAAGCTTTCTTT.

The CDR3 reads CATSLTGGGEQYF. The CDR3 nucleotides read TGTGCCACCAGTTTAACGGGAGGGGGCGAGCAGTACTTC. The chain recombines TRBV24-1 with TRBJ2-7, with TRBD2 identical over 8 bases. V trimming: 6 bases; J trimming: 6 bases; junction bases outside the gene matches: 6. CDR1 and CDR2 (germline): KGHDR, SFDVKD. The CDR3 consists of 13 residues.

The CDR3 protein is CAISMAAGGSYEQYF. The CDR3 region has the DNA TGTGCCATCTCTATGGCGGCGGGAGGCTCCTACGAGCAGTACTTC. This chain joins TRBV10-3 and TRBJ2-7, with 8 bases lining up with TRBD2. The CDR3 is 15 residues long. After removal of 8 bases from V and 0 bases from J, the junction contained 9 bases not matched to a gene. CDR1 ENHRY and CDR2 SYGVKD come from the germline V gene.

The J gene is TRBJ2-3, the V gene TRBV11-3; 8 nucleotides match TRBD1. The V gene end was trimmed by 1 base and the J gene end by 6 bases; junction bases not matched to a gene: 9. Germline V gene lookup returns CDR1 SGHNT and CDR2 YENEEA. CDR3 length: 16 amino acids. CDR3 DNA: TGTGCCAGCAGCTTAGCAGCAGGGGGCGTCTCGGATACGCAGTATTTT. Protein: CASSLAAGGVSDTQYF.